This TCR beta chain was captured in a study of blood T cell repertoires in COVID-19. Source study methods: Reference gene primer amplification yielded estimated nucleated cell counts. Produced via immunoSEQ multiplex PCR; TCRdb's table is partial and in-frame only. V and J calls plus clone size are reproduced from that table; the DNA served to infer D and trimming. This table has about 74,000 clones, about 88% appearing once. This CDR3 has 14 amino acids. The germline V gene has CDR1 LGHDT and CDR2 YNNKEL (reference sequence). The trim removed 3 bases at V and 6 bases at J, leaving 4 bases unmatched. This TCR derives from a man between 65 and 85 years old with active or convalescent COVID-19. The chain joins TRBV3-1 (or the pseudogene TRBV3-2) to TRBJ2-2; 7 nucleotides agree with TRBD1. The sequenced material came from peripheral blood. In DNA, the CDR3 is TGTGCCAGCAGCCAGACTGACAGGGCCGGGGAGCTGTTTTTT. Amino acid sequence: CASSQTDRAGELFF.